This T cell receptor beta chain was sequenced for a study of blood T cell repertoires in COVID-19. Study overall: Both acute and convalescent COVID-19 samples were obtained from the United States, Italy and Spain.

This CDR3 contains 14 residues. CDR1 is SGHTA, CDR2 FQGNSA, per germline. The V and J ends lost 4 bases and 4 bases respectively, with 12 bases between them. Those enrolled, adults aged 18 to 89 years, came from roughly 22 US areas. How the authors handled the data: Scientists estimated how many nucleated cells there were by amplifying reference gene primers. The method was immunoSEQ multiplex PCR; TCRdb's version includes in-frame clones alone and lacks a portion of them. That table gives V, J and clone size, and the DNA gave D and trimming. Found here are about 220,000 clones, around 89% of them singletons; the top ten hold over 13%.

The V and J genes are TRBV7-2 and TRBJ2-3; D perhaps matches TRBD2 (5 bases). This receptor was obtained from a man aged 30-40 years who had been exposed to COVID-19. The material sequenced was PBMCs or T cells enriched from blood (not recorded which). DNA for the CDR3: TGTGCCAGCAGCTCAAGAGGGTCCGCAGATACGCAGTATTTT. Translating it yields CASSSRGSADTQYF.